This T cell receptor (beta chain) was identified during a study of shared clonotypes between healthy human individuals. Adult donors, all healthy and HIV-negative, had no recent acute infections or vaccinations. TCRdb's table, derived via immunoSEQ multiplex PCR, lists solely in-frame clones and lacks some. Among about 1.5 million clones listed, about 96% were seen once. The V gene end was trimmed by 5 bases and the J gene end by 7 bases; junction bases not matched to a gene: 6. This CDR3 region has 13 residues. Germline V gene sequence: CDR1 SGHNT, CDR2 YYREEE (reference sequence). This chain links TRBV5-4 with TRBJ2-4; the match to TRBD1 covers 7 bases. The origin of this receptor is a man younger than 45 in good health. The sample comprised naive CD4+ T cells sorted from blood. Subset of the sample: CD45RA+ positively selected. CDR3 region: CASSQEGANIQYF. Written as DNA, the CDR3 is TGTGCCAGCAGTCAAGAGGGGGCGAACATTCAGTACTTC.